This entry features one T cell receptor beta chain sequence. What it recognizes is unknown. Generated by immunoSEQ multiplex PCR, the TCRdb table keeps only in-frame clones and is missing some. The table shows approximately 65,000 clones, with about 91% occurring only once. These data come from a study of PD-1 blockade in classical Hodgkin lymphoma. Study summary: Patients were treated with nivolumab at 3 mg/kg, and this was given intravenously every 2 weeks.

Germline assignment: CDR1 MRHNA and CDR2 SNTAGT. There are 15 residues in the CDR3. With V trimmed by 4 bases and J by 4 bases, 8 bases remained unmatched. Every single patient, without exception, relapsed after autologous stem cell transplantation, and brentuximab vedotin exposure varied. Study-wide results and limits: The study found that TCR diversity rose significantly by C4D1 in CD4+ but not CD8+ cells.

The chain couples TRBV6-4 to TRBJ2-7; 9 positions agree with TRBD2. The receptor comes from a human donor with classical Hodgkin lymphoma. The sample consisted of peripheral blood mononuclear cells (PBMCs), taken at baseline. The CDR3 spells CASSVERGALYEQYF. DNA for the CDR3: TGTGCCAGCAGTGTGGAGCGGGGGGCGTTATACGAGCAGTACTTC.